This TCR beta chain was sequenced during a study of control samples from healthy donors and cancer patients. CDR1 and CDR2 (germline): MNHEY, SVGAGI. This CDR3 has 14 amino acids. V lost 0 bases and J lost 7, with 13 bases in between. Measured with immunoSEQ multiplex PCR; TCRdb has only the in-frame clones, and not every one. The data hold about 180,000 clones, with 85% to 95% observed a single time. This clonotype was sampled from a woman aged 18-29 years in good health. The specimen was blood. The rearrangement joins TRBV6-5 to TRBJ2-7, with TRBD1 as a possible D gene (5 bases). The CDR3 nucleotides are TGTGCCAGCAGTTACTCAAGAACAGGTGGGGAGCAGTACTTC. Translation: CASSYSRTGGEQYF.